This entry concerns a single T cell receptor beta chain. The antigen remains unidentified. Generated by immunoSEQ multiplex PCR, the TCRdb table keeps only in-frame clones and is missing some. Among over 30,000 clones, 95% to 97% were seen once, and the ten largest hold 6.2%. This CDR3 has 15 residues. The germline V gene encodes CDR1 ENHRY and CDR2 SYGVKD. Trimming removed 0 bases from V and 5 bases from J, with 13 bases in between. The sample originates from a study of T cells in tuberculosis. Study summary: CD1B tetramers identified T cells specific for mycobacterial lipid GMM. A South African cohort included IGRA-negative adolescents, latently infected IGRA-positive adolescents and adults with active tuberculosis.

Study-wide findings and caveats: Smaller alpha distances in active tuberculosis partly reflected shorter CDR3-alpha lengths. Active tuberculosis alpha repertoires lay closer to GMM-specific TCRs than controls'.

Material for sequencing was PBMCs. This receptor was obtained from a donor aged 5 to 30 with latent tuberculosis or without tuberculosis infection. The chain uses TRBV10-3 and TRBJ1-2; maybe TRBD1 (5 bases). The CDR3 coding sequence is TGTGCCATCAGTGAGTCTAACTTCGGGGGATATGGCTACACCTTC. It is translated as CAISESNFGGYGYTF.